The 27 T cell receptor beta chains in this list originate from one sample, sequenced in a study of cytomegalovirus exposure and HLA in healthy donors. The PCR employed 60 Vbeta primers together with 13 Jbeta primers. Using immunoSEQ multiplex PCR, the repertoire was profiled, and TCRdb retains in-frame clones only, with some absent. In the table there are more than 110,000 clones, around 81% of which are singletons. Sequenced input: PBMCs. These TCRs come from a male donor in good health and CMV-seronegative.

With respect to this clone: One end of the junction fails to match germline, which may point to a read error. V usage is TRBV5-4 and J usage is TRBJ2-5, with TRBD2 matching over 14 bases. Germline CDR1 and CDR2: SGHNT and YYREEE (reference sequence). This CDR3 is built from 15 residues. The CDR3 DNA sequence: TGTCCCAGCAGCCCCGGGACTAGCGGGGGAGAGACCCAGTACTTC. Its translation is CPSSPGTSGGETQYF.

This clone was observed a few times. The rearrangement joins TRBV11-3 to TRBJ2-1; TRBD1 agrees at 11 bases. The CDR3 is made up of 14 amino acids. Trimming took 4 bases from V and 15 from J; bases not matched to a gene: 11. Germline V gives CDR1 SGHNT, CDR2 YENEEA. CDR3 coding DNA: TGTGCCAGCAGCTCCGGACAGGGGGCCTCGCGCTCGTTCTTC. It is translated as CASSSGQGASRSFF.

V usage is TRBV5-1 and J usage is TRBJ1-1; 7 nucleotides align to TRBD1. Germline trimming cut 3 bases from V and 3 bases from J; bases unmatched to any gene: 8. Germline V gene lookup returns CDR1 SGHRS and CDR2 YFSETQ. The CDR3 loop spans 15 amino acids. CDR3 sequence: CASSSRDSRDTEAFF. The CDR3, as DNA: TGCGCCAGCAGCTCACGGGACAGCAGGGACACTGAAGCTTTCTTT.

The chain uses TRBV9 and TRBJ1-1; no reliable D call. Per the germline V gene, CDR1 is SGDLS and CDR2 is YYNGEE. Trimming left V 0 bases short and J 1 base short, with 10 bases between. This CDR3 comprises 15 residues. CDR3 loop: CASSVVDRGNTEAFF. CDR3 nucleotide sequence: TGTGCCAGCAGCGTAGTCGATCGAGGGAACACTGAAGCTTTCTTT. The full variable domain, completed using reference TRBV9 and TRBJ1-1, is DSGVTQTPKHLITATGQRVTLRCSPRSGDLSVYWYQQSLDQGLQFLIQYYNGEERAKGNILERFSAQQFPDLHSELNLSSLELGDSALYFCASSVVDRGNTEAFFGQGTRLTVV.

The chain uses TRBV27 and TRBJ1-5; 7 bases line up with TRBD1. The length of the CDR3 is 15 residues. The trim removed 6 bases at V and 5 bases at J, leaving 10 bases unmatched. The germline V gene has CDR1 MNHEY and CDR2 SMNVEV (reference sequence). The CDR3 DNA sequence: TGTGCCAGCAGGGCAAGGACAGGCAGGGATCAGCCCCAGCATTTT. Translated: CASRARTGRDQPQHF.

The chain links TRBV10-3 to TRBJ1-2, with D possibly being TRBD1 (5 bases). CDR3 size: 13 residues. The ends were cut back, 10 bases at V and 1 base at J, with 13 bases in the middle. CDR1 is ENHRY and CDR2 is SYGVKD in the germline V gene. CDR3 residues: CATQAGYNYGYTF. CDR3 nucleotide sequence: TGTGCCACCCAGGCAGGGTATAACTATGGCTACACCTTC.

The chain couples TRBV4-1 to TRBJ1-2; no reliable D call. V was cut by 0 bases and J by 5 bases, with 10 bases left in between. CDR3 length: 14 residues. Germline values: CDR1 MGHRA, CDR2 YSYEKL. In DNA, the CDR3 is TGCGCCAGCAGCCAAGATTATGAGCCTTATGGCTACACCTTC. Its protein is CASSQDYEPYGYTF.

V usage is TRBV7-9 and J usage is TRBJ1-2; 10 nucleotides align to TRBD1. The germline V gene encodes CDR1 SEHNR and CDR2 FQNEAQ (reference sequence). V lost 5 bases and J lost 6; bases outside the gene matches: 6. The CDR3 covers 14 residues. CDR3 DNA sequence: TGTGCCAGCAGCCAGACAGGGGGCGCGAATGGCTACACCTTC. It encodes CASSQTGGANGYTF.

This chain uses TRBV7-2 with TRBJ2-5, with D possibly matching TRBD2 (6 bases). Germline loops: CDR1 SGHTA, CDR2 FQGNSA. V was trimmed by 3 bases and J by 4 bases, leaving 18 bases between them. The length of the CDR3 is 16 residues. In DNA, the CDR3 is TGTGCCAGCAGCTTGGGACGAGCGGGTAGGGCAGAGACCCAGTACTTC. Protein sequence: CASSLGRAGRAETQYF.

J is TRBJ1-2 and V is TRBV14, with 8 bases aligning to TRBD1. The V and J ends lost 4 bases and 10 bases, in that order; junction bases with no gene match: 14. The CDR3 runs 15 residues. CDR1 and CDR2 (germline): SGHDN, FVKESK. The CDR3 DNA reads TGTGCCAGCAGCCCTCAGGGGGCGCGGCACCTTGCCTACACCTTC. Amino acids: CASSPQGARHLAYTF.

This clone was found a few times. The chain is built from TRBV18 and TRBJ2-3; TRBD1 is a possible D gene (5 bases). This CDR3 region has 13 residues. V was shortened by 5 bases and J by 3 bases, with 9 bases between the two germline ends. Germline-derived CDR1 and CDR2 are KGHSH and LQKENI. DNA of the CDR3: TGTGCCAGCTCAGGGGCAGTTACAGATACGCAGTATTTT. This translates into CASSGAVTDTQYF.

The V call is TRBV18, the J call TRBJ2-1, with D possibly matching TRBD2 (6 bases). This CDR3 has 13 residues. The V gene's germline CDR1 is KGHSH and CDR2 LQKENI. The ends were cut back, 4 bases at V and 3 bases at J, with 7 bases in the middle. The CDR3 sequence is CASSQDYYNEQFF. In DNA form, the CDR3 reads TGTGCCAGCTCACAGGACTACTACAATGAGCAGTTCTTC. The full variable domain, rest sourced from reference TRBV18 and TRBJ2-1, is NAGVMQNPRHLVRRRGQEARLRCSPMKGHSHVYWYRQLPEEGLKFMVYLQKENIIDESGMPKERFSAEFPKEGPSILRIQQVVRGDSAAYFCASSQDYYNEQFFGPGTRLTVL.

This clone was picked up a small number of times. The chain links TRBV5-1 to TRBJ1-4, with 7 bases fitting TRBD1. Looked up from germline, CDR1 is SGHRS and CDR2 is YFSETQ. This CDR3 region has 16 residues. J was trimmed by 6 bases and V by 4 bases; bases with no gene match: 12. The CDR3 loop reads CASSGGYRGSDEKLFF. In DNA, the CDR3 is TGCGCCAGCAGCGGCGGATACAGGGGAAGTGATGAAAAACTGTTTTTT.

The chain links TRBV6-5 to TRBJ1-4; no clear D. Trimming cost V 0 bases and J 10 bases, with 6 bases left between them. Germline V gives CDR1 MNHEY, CDR2 SVGAGI. The CDR3 spans 12 residues. CDR3 sequence (DNA): TGTGCCAGCAGTTACTCAGGAGGAAAACTGTTTTTT. Translating it yields CASSYSGGKLFF.

The chain uses TRBV28 and TRBJ1-2; D is ambiguous. The CDR3 is made up of 14 amino acids. Trimming cost V 3 bases and J 1 base, with 9 bases left between them. CDR1 MDHEN and CDR2 SYDVKM come from the germline V gene. The CDR3 sequence is CASSLGIFNYGYTF. The CDR3 region has the DNA TGTGCCAGCAGTTTGGGCATTTTTAACTATGGCTACACCTTC.

This clone was seen a handful of times. This chain joins TRBV15 and TRBJ2-1; tentatively, D is TRBD1 (6 bases). Looked up from germline, CDR1 is LNHNV and CDR2 is YYDKDF (reference sequence). The length of the CDR3 is 15 residues. V lost 7 bases to trimming and J lost 2 bases, with 15 bases between them. As DNA, the CDR3 is TGTGCCACCAAACCGGGACACGGTACCTACAATGAGCAGTTCTTC. Residues: CATKPGHGTYNEQFF. Based on the CDR3 plus reference TRBV15 and TRBJ2-1, the full variable domain is DAMVIQNPRYQVTQFGKPVTLSCSQTLNHNVMYWYQQKSSQAPKLLFHYYDKDFNNEADTPDNFQSRRPNTSFCFLDIRSPGLGDTAMYLCATKPGHGTYNEQFFGPGTRLTVL.

The chain employs TRBV18 and TRBJ1-2, with D hard to call. The CDR3 consists of 14 residues. Trimming removed 3 bases from V and 8 bases from J, with 16 bases in between. The germline V gene encodes CDR1 KGHSH and CDR2 LQKENI. This CDR3 is CASSPIPGSAGYTF. The CDR3 DNA reads TGTGCCAGCTCACCCATCCCGGGATCGGCCGGCTACACCTTC.

The chain has TRBV11-2 and TRBJ1-2, with 7 bases matching TRBD1. Germline V gene data show CDR1 as SGHAT and CDR2 as FQNNGV. The CDR3 runs to 14 residues. V shed 4 bases, J shed 8 bases, and the junction held 10 bases outside the gene matches. CDR3 in DNA: TGTGCCAGCAGCTCCAGCCCAGGGGGATGGGGCTACACCTTC. It encodes CASSSSPGGWGYTF.

This clone showed up just a few times. The rearrangement uses TRBV6-5 and TRBJ1-2; the match to TRBD1 covers 11 bases. V lost 0 bases and J lost 2; bases outside the gene matches: 2. The CDR3 consists of 16 residues. Looked up from germline, CDR1 is MNHEY and CDR2 is SVGAGI. In DNA, the CDR3 is TGTGCCAGCAGTTACTCGAGGACAGGGGGCAACTATGGCTACACCTTC. Its translation is CASSYSRTGGNYGYTF.

The chain has TRBV6-5 and TRBJ2-3; unclear D gene. Trimming left V 5 bases short and J 0 bases short, with 12 bases between. The germline V gene encodes CDR1 MNHEY and CDR2 SVGAGI. The CDR3 loop spans 15 amino acids. The CDR3 region is CASSLDLLSTDTQYF. The CDR3, as DNA: TGTGCCAGCAGTCTCGACTTACTAAGCACAGATACGCAGTATTTT.

The rearrangement links TRBV7-6 to TRBJ2-5; TRBD1 might be the D (5 bases). The CDR3 loop spans 13 amino acids. Trimming removed 1 base from V and 6 bases from J, with 9 bases in between. The germline V gene has CDR1 SGHVS and CDR2 FNYEAQ. The CDR3 DNA reads as TGTGCCAGCAGCTTAGGCAGGGAACAGACCCAGTACTTC. Translating it yields CASSLGREQTQYF. The variable domain in full, completed from reference TRBV7-6 and TRBJ2-5, reads GAGVSQSPRYKVTKRGQDVALRCDPISGHVSLYWYRQALGQGPEFLTYFNYEAQQDKSGLPNDRFSAERPEGSISTLTIQRTEQRDSAMYRCASSLGREQTQYFGPGTRLLVL.

The rearrangement joins TRBV19 to TRBJ2-4; D gene unclear. CDR3 length: 13 residues. Trimming pared 4 bases from V and 8 bases from J, leaving 12 bases between. The germline CDR1 and CDR2 sequences are LNHDA and SQIVND (reference sequence). The CDR3 bases are TGTGCCAGTAGTAGTCCAGGTTCCTACATTCAGTACTTC. Its translation: CASSSPGSYIQYF.

The chain combines TRBV30 with TRBJ1-1; a possible D gene is TRBD1 (5 bases). This CDR3 is 15 amino acids long. The V gene lost 2 bases and the J gene lost 6 bases, with 19 bases spanning the gap. Looked up from germline, CDR1 is GTSNPN and CDR2 is SVGIG (reference sequence). The CDR3 sequence is CAWSPQGAGRAEAFF. The CDR3 DNA sequence: TGTGCCTGGAGTCCACAAGGGGCAGGGAGGGCTGAAGCTTTCTTT.

This chain uses TRBV13 with TRBJ1-1; D perhaps matches TRBD1 (5 bases). Trimming took off 4 bases at V and 3 bases at J, with 15 bases between the two ends. Germline V lookup: CDR1 PRHDT, CDR2 FYEKMQ (reference sequence). The CDR3 covers 15 residues. The CDR3 DNA follows: TGTGCCAGCAGCTCAGGGCCCATAGTTTACACTGAAGCTTTCTTT. Translated: CASSSGPIVYTEAFF.

The rearrangement joins TRBV5-5 to TRBJ1-1; 7 nucleotides match TRBD1. CDR1 and CDR2 (germline): SGHKS, YYEKEE (reference sequence). After removal of 4 bases from V and 3 bases from J, the junction contained 3 bases not matched to a gene. CDR3 length equals 13 residues. The CDR3 loop reads CASSQDRHTEAFF. CDR3 DNA: TGTGCCAGCAGCCAGGACAGGCACACTGAAGCTTTCTTT.

This clone was counted between two and nine times. This chain joins TRBV6-1 and TRBJ1-2; D remains ambiguous. This CDR3 contains 12 residues. Germline V CDR1 and CDR2: MNHNS, SASEGT. V lost 6 bases and J lost 0, with 5 bases in between. CDR3 nucleotides: TGTGCCAGCAGCGTTACTAACTATGGCTACACCTTC. As protein: CASSVTNYGYTF.

The chain is built from TRBV9 and TRBJ2-1; TRBD2 matches 8 bases. Per germline, CDR1 SGDLS and CDR2 YYNGEE. The CDR3 runs to 15 residues. Trimming cost V 6 bases and J 8 bases; bases outside gene matches: 13. CDR3 amino acids: CASNYASGTSYEQFF. Here the CDR3 DNA reads TGTGCCAGCAACTATGCCTCGGGGACTAGTTATGAGCAGTTCTTC.